Listed below are T cell receptor beta chains from one sample, sequenced in a study of T cells in Graves' hyperthyroidism and ophthalmopathy. TCRdb re-derived calls from the multiplex PCR reads in MiXCR, one entry per CDR3 protein. The sample lists about 350,000 distinct CDR3 sequences, approximately 13% occurring once. Sample: blood. These receptors all stem from a woman aged 40 to 55 with Graves' ophthalmopathy. Each CDR3 is given with its conserved first and last residue. The D gene is left open where the match is weak. Size tells how often a clone was seen (once, few, many) or the class of an expanded clone, and some rows leave it out.

v_gene: TRBV5-1; d_gene: NA; len: 14; abundance: NA; j_gene: TRBJ2-3; CDR3nt: TGCGCCAGCAGCTCACAGGGGGGGGGAGATACGCAGTATTTT; CDR3aa: CASSSQGGGDTQYF
v_gene: TRBV5-4; d_gene: TRBD1; len: 16; abundance: few; j_gene: TRBJ2-7; CDR3nt: TGTGCCAGCAGCATTCTCCGGGACAGGGGGCAGGACGAGCAGTACTTC; CDR3aa: CASSILRDRGQDEQYF
v_gene: TRBV12-3/TRBV12-4; d_gene: NA; len: 15; abundance: NA; j_gene: TRBJ2-1; CDR3nt: TGTGCCAGCAGCACCAGCTCCCTAGAAATCGGGGAGCAGTTCTTC; CDR3aa: CASSTSSLEIGEQFF
v_gene: TRBV20-1; d_gene: NA; len: 12; abundance: many; j_gene: TRBJ2-7; CDR3nt: TGCAGTGCTAGACAGGCATCTGACGAGCAGTACTTC; CDR3aa: CSARQASDEQYF
v_gene: TRBV7-2; d_gene: NA; len: 12; abundance: NA; j_gene: TRBJ1-2; CDR3nt: TGTGCCAGCAGCCCGGATCTCGGGAGGTACACCTTC; CDR3aa: CASSPDLGRYTF
v_gene: TRBV9; d_gene: NA; len: 14; abundance: many; j_gene: TRBJ1-1; CDR3nt: TGTGCCAGCAGCGTCGAGATCGGTAACACTGAAGCTTTCTTT; CDR3aa: CASSVEIGNTEAFF
v_gene: TRBV3-1; d_gene: NA; len: 12; abundance: NA; j_gene: TRBJ1-2; CDR3nt: TGTGCCAGCAGCCAAGGGGACGGTGGCTACACCTTC; CDR3aa: CASSQGDGGYTF
v_gene: TRBV29-1; d_gene: NA; len: 11; abundance: many; j_gene: TRBJ2-1; CDR3nt: TGCAGCGCAGCGAGTATGGATGAGCAGTTCTTC; CDR3aa: CSAASMDEQFF
v_gene: TRBV30; d_gene: NA; len: 11; abundance: NA; j_gene: TRBJ1-6; CDR3nt: TGTGCCTGGAATCGCGATTCACCCCTCCACTTT; CDR3aa: CAWNRDSPLHF
v_gene: TRBV15; d_gene: NA; len: 14; abundance: many; j_gene: TRBJ2-1; CDR3nt: TGTGCCACCAGCAGTAGTCCCAGGAACAATGAGCAGTTCTTC; CDR3aa: CATSSSPRNNEQFF
v_gene: TRBV6-1; d_gene: NA; len: 12; abundance: many; j_gene: TRBJ2-7; CDR3nt: TGTGCCAGCAGTGAAGGAGTGGGGGAGCAGTACTTC; CDR3aa: CASSEGVGEQYF
v_gene: TRBV7-9; d_gene: NA; len: 15; abundance: few; j_gene: TRBJ1-2; CDR3nt: TGTGCCAGCAGCTTACCCCCGCCAGATAACTATGGCTACACCTTC; CDR3aa: CASSLPPPDNYGYTF
v_gene: TRBV2; d_gene: NA; len: 14; abundance: NA; j_gene: TRBJ2-5; CDR3nt: TGTGCCAGCTCCCCTCGTCAAGGCCCGGAGACCCAGTACTTC; CDR3aa: CASSPRQGPETQYF
v_gene: TRBV29-1; d_gene: NA; len: 11; abundance: many; j_gene: TRBJ1-2; CDR3nt: TGCAGCGTTGATGGGCGGGGAGGCTACACCTTC; CDR3aa: CSVDGRGGYTF
v_gene: TRBV6-1; d_gene: TRBD1; len: 13; abundance: few; j_gene: TRBJ1-1; CDR3nt: TGTGCCGGAGGACAGGGGGAGGGCACTGAAGCTTTCTTT; CDR3aa: CAGGQGEGTEAFF
v_gene: TRBV28; d_gene: TRBD1; len: 16; abundance: many; j_gene: TRBJ1-1; CDR3nt: TGTGCCAGCAGTTTTTTAAGGACAGGCTTTAAAACTGAAGCTTTCTTT; CDR3aa: CASSFLRTGFKTEAFF
v_gene: TRBV4-1; d_gene: NA; len: 13; abundance: NA; j_gene: TRBJ2-3; CDR3nt: TGCGCCAGCAGCCAAGATGACACAGATACGCAGTATTTT; CDR3aa: CASSQDDTDTQYF
v_gene: TRBV5-1; d_gene: NA; len: 13; abundance: few; j_gene: TRBJ2-4; CDR3nt: TGCGCCAGCAGCTTGGACCTCGTGGACATTCAGTACTTC; CDR3aa: CASSLDLVDIQYF
v_gene: TRBV7-9; d_gene: NA; len: 14; abundance: few; j_gene: TRBJ2-7; CDR3nt: TGTGCCAGCAGCCCGATTTTAGGCGACTACGAGCAGTACTTC; CDR3aa: CASSPILGDYEQYF
v_gene: TRBV10-1; d_gene: NA; len: 15; abundance: many; j_gene: TRBJ1-1; CDR3nt: TGCGCCAGCACCCCTGGGGGTGAAGGGGGCACTGAAGCTTTCTTT; CDR3aa: CASTPGGEGGTEAFF
v_gene: TRBV7-9; d_gene: NA; len: 17; abundance: NA; j_gene: TRBJ2-5; CDR3nt: TGTGCCAGCAGCTTAGGCCCAGGCAGGCCTCCCCAAGAGACCCAGTACTTC; CDR3aa: CASSLGPGRPPQETQYF
v_gene: TRBV27; d_gene: NA; len: 18; abundance: many; j_gene: TRBJ2-4; CDR3nt: TGTGCCAGCAGTTTATCGGGGCAGGGGAATTCAGATAGCCACATTTTGTACTTC; CDR3aa: CASSLSGQGNSDSHILYF
v_gene: TRBV12-3/TRBV12-4; d_gene: TRBD1; len: 13; abundance: many; j_gene: TRBJ1-2; CDR3nt: TGTGCCAGCAGTTCCTCGACAGGGTATGGCTACACCTTC; CDR3aa: CASSSSTGYGYTF
v_gene: TRBV6-2/TRBV6-3; d_gene: NA; len: 13; abundance: few; j_gene: TRBJ2-7; CDR3nt: TGTGCCAGCAGTTACAGGGACAACTACGAGCAGTACTTC; CDR3aa: CASSYRDNYEQYF
v_gene: TRBV7-9; d_gene: NA; len: 15; abundance: NA; j_gene: TRBJ2-3; CDR3nt: TGTGCCGGTCGAGCCGGGACCCAAAACGCGGATACGCAGTATTTT; CDR3aa: CAGRAGTQNADTQYF
v_gene: TRBV2; d_gene: TRBD1; len: 14; abundance: many; j_gene: TRBJ1-2; CDR3nt: TGTGCCAGCATCGCGACAGGGTGGGTGTATGGCTACACCTTC; CDR3aa: CASIATGWVYGYTF
v_gene: TRBV6-4; d_gene: TRBD1; len: 13; abundance: few; j_gene: TRBJ2-7; CDR3nt: TGTGCCAGCAGACGACAGGGTCCCTACGAGCAGTACTTC; CDR3aa: CASRRQGPYEQYF
v_gene: TRBV6-1; d_gene: NA; len: 13; abundance: many; j_gene: TRBJ1-5; CDR3nt: TGTGCCAGCAGCAGGGGAGCGGGTCAGCCCCAGCATTTT; CDR3aa: CASSRGAGQPQHF
v_gene: TRBV7-2; d_gene: NA; len: 15; abundance: many; j_gene: TRBJ2-7; CDR3nt: TGTGCCAGCAGCTTAGCCGACGGGAGCTCCTACGAGCAGTACTTC; CDR3aa: CASSLADGSSYEQYF
v_gene: TRBV5-4; d_gene: TRBD1; len: 15; abundance: few; j_gene: TRBJ2-4; CDR3nt: TGTGCCAGCAGCGCGGACAGGGGAGACAAAAACATTCAGTACTTC; CDR3aa: CASSADRGDKNIQYF
v_gene: TRBV11-2; d_gene: TRBD1; len: 15; abundance: many; j_gene: TRBJ1-4; CDR3nt: TGTGCCAGCAGAAACCGTAACCAGGGGGATGAAAAACTGTTTTTT; CDR3aa: CASRNRNQGDEKLFF
v_gene: TRBV4-1; d_gene: NA; len: 16; abundance: few; j_gene: TRBJ2-2; CDR3nt: TGCGCCAGCAGCCAATGGCGCGGGGGCTTAGGCGGGGAGCTGTTTTTT; CDR3aa: CASSQWRGGLGGELFF
v_gene: TRBV19; d_gene: NA; len: 13; abundance: NA; j_gene: TRBJ1-2; CDR3nt: TGTGCCAGTAATTTAGGGGGTAACTATGGCTACACCTTC; CDR3aa: CASNLGGNYGYTF
v_gene: TRBV15; d_gene: TRBD1; len: 15; abundance: many; j_gene: TRBJ1-1; CDR3nt: TGTGCCACCAGAAAGGACAGGGGGCATGGCACTGAAGCTTTCTTT; CDR3aa: CATRKDRGHGTEAFF
v_gene: TRBV7-9; d_gene: NA; len: 16; abundance: many; j_gene: TRBJ1-1; CDR3nt: TGTGCCAGCAGCTTAGTTAGACCACGTTCGACCGCTGAAGCTTTCTTT; CDR3aa: CASSLVRPRSTAEAFF
v_gene: TRBV9; d_gene: TRBD2; len: 16; abundance: NA; j_gene: TRBJ2-2; CDR3nt: TGTGCCAGCAGCGTATCCAGCGGGAGGGCCGGCGGGGAGCTGTTTTTT; CDR3aa: CASSVSSGRAGGELFF
v_gene: TRBV19; d_gene: TRBD2; len: 16; abundance: NA; j_gene: TRBJ2-7; CDR3nt: TGTGCCAGTAGTCCCCCTAGCGGGCAAAAACCCTACGAGCAGTACTTC; CDR3aa: CASSPPSGQKPYEQYF
v_gene: TRBV29-1; d_gene: NA; len: 14; abundance: NA; j_gene: TRBJ1-1; CDR3nt: TGCAGCGTTGATCCGGGGCCAAAGGGTACTGAAGCTTTCTTT; CDR3aa: CSVDPGPKGTEAFF
v_gene: TRBV2; d_gene: NA; len: 12; abundance: many; j_gene: TRBJ1-1; CDR3nt: TGTGCCAGCAGTGAAGAAGGAGCTGAAGCTTTCTTT; CDR3aa: CASSEEGAEAFF
v_gene: TRBV30; d_gene: NA; len: 14; abundance: few; j_gene: TRBJ2-7; CDR3nt: TGTGCCTGGAGTGTACATCGACGAGACTACGAGCAGTACTTC; CDR3aa: CAWSVHRRDYEQYF
v_gene: TRBV7-6; d_gene: TRBD1; len: 15; abundance: many; j_gene: TRBJ2-3; CDR3nt: TGTGCCAGCAGCTTAGGGGACAGGGCGAGAGATACGCAGTATTTT; CDR3aa: CASSLGDRARDTQYF
v_gene: TRBV19; d_gene: NA; len: 17; abundance: NA; j_gene: TRBJ1-5; CDR3nt: TGTGCCAGTAGTTCCACCGGGATCACGGGGGGCAATCAGCCCCAGCATTTT; CDR3aa: CASSSTGITGGNQPQHF
v_gene: TRBV11-2; d_gene: NA; len: 15; abundance: few; j_gene: TRBJ1-4; CDR3nt: TGTGCCAGCAGCTTTACAGGGTTACCTTATGAAAAACTGTTTTTT; CDR3aa: CASSFTGLPYEKLFF
v_gene: TRBV7-2; d_gene: NA; len: 17; abundance: NA; j_gene: TRBJ1-6; CDR3nt: TGTGCCAGCAGCCCCCTATTGTCGGGATCCTATAATTCACCCCTCCACTTT; CDR3aa: CASSPLLSGSYNSPLHF
v_gene: TRBV20-1; d_gene: TRBD1; len: 17; abundance: NA; j_gene: TRBJ2-5; CDR3nt: TGCAGTGCTAGAGACGTCAGGGGCCTTCCCCACAGGGGAACCCAGTACTTC; CDR3aa: CSARDVRGLPHRGTQYF
v_gene: TRBV5-1; d_gene: NA; len: 14; abundance: many; j_gene: TRBJ2-7; CDR3nt: TGCGCCAGCAGCTTGGAAGACTTGAATTACGAGCAGTACTTC; CDR3aa: CASSLEDLNYEQYF
v_gene: TRBV10-2; d_gene: NA; len: 12; abundance: few; j_gene: TRBJ1-2; CDR3nt: TGCGCCAGCAGTGAGGGGAACTATGGCTACACCTTC; CDR3aa: CASSEGNYGYTF
v_gene: TRBV7-9; d_gene: NA; len: 12; abundance: few; j_gene: TRBJ1-2; CDR3nt: TGTGCCAGCAGCAAGAACGGGGGCGGCTACACCTTC; CDR3aa: CASSKNGGGYTF
v_gene: TRBV5-1; d_gene: TRBD2; len: 15; abundance: NA; j_gene: TRBJ2-1; CDR3nt: TGCGCCAGCAGCTTCACTGCGGGGGGGTACAATGAGCAGTTCTTC; CDR3aa: CASSFTAGGYNEQFF
v_gene: TRBV6-4; d_gene: TRBD2; len: 16; abundance: NA; j_gene: TRBJ2-1; CDR3nt: TGTGCCAGCAGTGACTCCCCTAGCGGGGGGGTCGATGAGCAGTTCTTC; CDR3aa: CASSDSPSGGVDEQFF
v_gene: TRBV7-2; d_gene: TRBD1; len: 15; abundance: many; j_gene: TRBJ2-1; CDR3nt: TGTGCCAGCAGCATCCGGGACAGGGGATGGGGTGAGCAGTTCTTC; CDR3aa: CASSIRDRGWGEQFF
v_gene: TRBV28; d_gene: NA; len: 15; abundance: NA; j_gene: TRBJ1-3; CDR3nt: TGTGCCAGCAACTCCCTAGGACGGTCTGGAAACACCATATATTTT; CDR3aa: CASNSLGRSGNTIYF
v_gene: TRBV4-1; d_gene: TRBD1; len: 14; abundance: few; j_gene: TRBJ1-2; CDR3nt: TGCGCCAGCAGCCAGGTGGGACAGGGGAGAGGCTACACCTTC; CDR3aa: CASSQVGQGRGYTF